The 32 T cell receptor beta chains listed next were all sequenced from one sample in a study of blood T cell dynamics during melanoma immunotherapy. Some clones are missing from TCRdb's copy, which holds only in-frame ones; the method was immunoSEQ multiplex PCR. The repertoire consists of over 20,000 clones, with about 90% occurring once and the leading ten covering 0.95% to 1.5%. Stated time point: pre-treatment baseline. Sequencing used blood, obtained from a patient treated with checkpoint blockade. The receptors come from a human donor with melanoma.

The gene calls are TRBV27 and TRBJ2-6; unclear D gene. This CDR3 has 15 residues. Germline CDR1 is MNHEY and CDR2 is SMNVEV (reference sequence). Trimming shortened V by 6 bases and J by 0 bases, and 9 bases separated the two germline ends. The CDR3, as DNA: TGTGCCAGCAGCTTACGGGTCTCTGGGGCCAACGTCCTGACTTTC. It encodes CASSLRVSGANVLTF.

This clone was counted only a few times. The CDR3 nucleotides are TGTGCCAGCAGTCACGGGACAGGGGTAGGCTACACCTTC. It yields the protein CASSHGTGVGYTF. The V call is TRBV6-1, the J call TRBJ1-2; 10 bases align to TRBD1. The CDR3 runs to 13 residues. Germline-derived CDR1 and CDR2 are MNHNS and SASEGT. Germline trimming cut 5 bases from V and 8 bases from J; bases unmatched to any gene: 5.

Judged by abundance, this clone is medium-sized (0.01 to 0.1%). V is TRBV6-1 and J is TRBJ1-3; D is uncertain. CDR1 MNHNS and CDR2 SASEGT come from the germline V gene. With 3 bases removed from V and 0 bases from J, the gap between germline ends came to 6 bases. This CDR3 region has 14 residues. The CDR3 is CASSDGNSGNTIYF. The CDR3 nucleotides are TGTGCCAGCAGTGACGGTAACTCTGGAAACACCATATATTTT.

The rearrangement uses TRBV28 and TRBJ1-4; 9 positions match TRBD1. The V and J ends lost 4 bases and 7 bases, in that order; junction bases with no gene match: 4. This CDR3 comprises 14 residues. The germline CDR1 and CDR2 sequences are MDHEN and SYDVKM. The CDR3 reads CASSSRTGVEKLFF. The CDR3 nucleotides are TGTGCCAGCAGTTCTAGGACAGGGGTTGAAAAACTGTTTTTT.

The rearrangement joins TRBV6-1 to TRBJ2-7; TRBD1 or TRBD2 may be the D gene (6 bases each). The CDR3 sequence is 17 residues long. Trimming left V 3 bases short and J 3 bases short, with 21 bases between. Germline CDR1 MNHNS, CDR2 SASEGT. The CDR3 bases are TGTGCCAGCAGTGAGGGGGTGGCAGGGGACTCATTCTACGAGCAGTACTTC. Translated: CASSEGVAGDSFYEQYF.

This clone was seen a few times. The chain joins TRBV4-1 to TRBJ1-2; TRBD1 is a possible D gene (5 bases). This CDR3 spans 15 amino acids. V shed 3 bases and J shed 5 bases, with 16 bases lying between them. The germline V gene has CDR1 MGHRA and CDR2 YSYEKL. As DNA, the CDR3 is TGCGCCAGCAGCCAGGGGGAGGGCTTGAGGTATGGCTACACCTTC. It yields the protein CASSQGEGLRYGYTF.

This chain links TRBV11-2 with TRBJ2-2; D is undetermined. CDR3 size: 15 residues. The germline gives CDR1 SGHAT, CDR2 FQNNGV. V lost 2 bases and J 5 bases, leaving 12 bases between the germline ends. The CDR3 DNA is TGTGCCAGCAGCTTAAGTGTCATGAAGACCGGGGAGCTGTTTTTT. Amino acid sequence: CASSLSVMKTGELFF. The full variable domain, with the rest looked up from reference TRBV11-2 and TRBJ2-2, is EAGVAQSPRYKIIEKRQSVAFWCNPISGHATLYWYQQILGQGPKLLIQFQNNGVVDDSQLPKDRFSAERLKGVDSTLKIQPAKLEDSAVYLCASSLSVMKTGELFFGEGSRLTVL.

This chain joins TRBV25-1 and TRBJ1-5; 9 nucleotides align to TRBD1. Germline V gene data show CDR1 as MGHDK and CDR2 as SYGVNS. Unmatched junction bases numbered 11, after V lost 2 bases and J lost 6 bases. The CDR3 runs to 17 residues. CDR3 sequence (DNA): TGTGCCAGCAGTGAACTAATGGGACAGGGAGGCGGTCAGCCCCAGCATTTT. Translating gives CASSELMGQGGGQPQHF.

The chain links TRBV28 to TRBJ1-2; the D is unclear. CDR1 and CDR2 from the germline V gene are MDHEN and SYDVKM. This CDR3 is 15 amino acids long. Deletions cut 4 bases from V and 3 bases from J, with 15 bases between. The CDR3, as DNA: TGTGCCAGCAGTTCCACCCAGGTTTATTACTATGGCTACACCTTC. Translation gives CASSSTQVYYYGYTF.

CDR3 DNA: TGTGCCAGTAGTACACGGGGGGCCGGGGAGACCCAGTACTTC. Its translation is CASSTRGAGETQYF. The chain uses TRBV19 and TRBJ2-5; the D gene is possibly TRBD2 (7 bases). Germline V lookup: CDR1 LNHDA, CDR2 SQIVND (reference sequence). Trimming cost V 4 bases and J 5 bases, with 14 bases left between them. This CDR3 region has 14 residues.

The rearrangement links TRBV14 to TRBJ2-5; no firm D call. The J call is uncertain, as TRBJ2-7 better fits the DNA end. In germline, CDR1 is SGHDN, CDR2 FVKESK. The CDR3 consists of 14 residues. As DNA, the CDR3 is TGTGCCAGCAGCCAGTGGCAGAGCTCCTACGAGCAGTACTTC. Residues: CASSQWQSSYEQYF.

The rearrangement uses TRBV5-4 and TRBJ1-1; no clear D gene. Germline V gene lookup returns CDR1 SGHNT and CDR2 YYREEE (reference sequence). The CDR3 runs 13 residues. Trimming left V 2 bases short and J 1 base short, with 6 bases between. This chain's CDR3 is CASSFDPNTEAFF. The DNA of the CDR3 is TGTGCCAGCAGCTTTGACCCGAACACTGAAGCTTTCTTT.

In this sample, this clone turned up once. The chain employs TRBV25-1 and TRBJ2-2, with 8 bases aligning to TRBD1. Germline V gene data show CDR1 as MGHDK and CDR2 as SYGVNS. V was clipped by 4 bases and J by 8 bases; unmatched bases: 9. The CDR3 contains 15 residues. Here the CDR3 DNA reads TGTGCCAGCAGTGCTGCGCAGGGGGCGGGTGGGGAGCTGTTTTTT. Translating it yields CASSAAQGAGGELFF.

The rearrangement uses TRBV10-1 and TRBJ1-3, with D uncertain. Trimming shortened V by 3 bases and J by 0 bases, and 9 bases separated the two germline ends. Germline loops: CDR1 WNHNN, CDR2 SYGVQD (reference sequence). This CDR3 spans 15 amino acids. CDR3 in DNA: TGCGCCAGCAGTGACGGACTGACCTCTGGAAACACCATATATTTT. Its translation: CASSDGLTSGNTIYF.

The J gene is TRBJ1-6, the V gene TRBV14; weak D call: TRBD1 (5 bases). V lost 0 bases to trimming and J lost 10 bases, with 10 bases between them. Germline CDR1 is SGHDN and CDR2 is FVKESK. The CDR3 runs 14 residues. The CDR3 is CASSQEAGNSPLHF. CDR3 DNA sequence: TGTGCCAGCAGCCAAGAGGCAGGGAACTCACCCCTCCACTTT.

The rearrangement links TRBV9 to TRBJ1-3; D is possibly TRBD1 (5 bases). The CDR3 contains 18 residues. Germline assignment: CDR1 SGDLS and CDR2 YYNGEE. The V and J ends lost 3 bases and 0 bases respectively, with 19 bases between them. Here the CDR3 DNA reads TGTGCCAGCAGCGCCAAGATAGGGGATGACTACTCTGGAAACACCATATATTTT. Residues: CASSAKIGDDYSGNTIYF. Looking up the rest from reference TRBV9 and TRBJ1-3 gives the full variable domain: DSGVTQTPKHLITATGQRVTLRCSPRSGDLSVYWYQQSLDQGLQFLIQYYNGEERAKGNILERFSAQQFPDLHSELNLSSLELGDSALYFCASSAKIGDDYSGNTIYFGEGSWLTVV.

The J gene is TRBJ2-3, the V gene TRBV28; D is perhaps TRBD1 or TRBD2 (7 bases each). This CDR3 has 16 residues. Per the germline V gene, CDR1 is MDHEN and CDR2 is SYDVKM. V shed 3 bases and J shed 2 bases, with 15 bases lying between them. CDR3 nucleotide sequence: TGTGCCAGCAGTTTGAACAGGGGACTAACCACAGATACGCAGTATTTT. As protein: CASSLNRGLTTDTQYF.

The chain recombines TRBV28 with TRBJ2-5; D ambiguous. Between the trimmed V and J ends, which lost 2 bases and 4 bases, there was a span of 17 bases. This CDR3 region has 16 residues. The germline CDR1 and CDR2 sequences are MDHEN and SYDVKM. CDR3 protein: CASSLTVQYTGETQYF. For the CDR3, the DNA is TGTGCCAGCAGTTTAACGGTCCAATATACTGGAGAGACCCAGTACTTC.

The chain employs TRBV10-3 and TRBJ2-3, with 12 bases lining up with TRBD2. Germline values: CDR1 ENHRY, CDR2 SYGVKD. V lost 2 bases, J lost 7 bases, and 4 bases stayed unmatched. The CDR3 sequence is 15 residues long. CDR3 sequence: CAISEGLAGPYTQYF. The CDR3 nucleotides read TGTGCCATCAGTGAGGGACTAGCGGGACCCTATACGCAGTATTTT.

This clone turned up a few times. The chain carries TRBV5-1 and TRBJ1-2; D remains ambiguous. This CDR3 contains 13 residues. The germline V gene has CDR1 SGHRS and CDR2 YFSETQ. V gave up 0 bases and J gave up 4 bases, with 7 bases separating them. The CDR3 coding sequence is TGCGCCAGCAGCTTGGATGCCTCCTATGGCTACACCTTC. It yields the protein CASSLDASYGYTF.

Here the CDR3 DNA reads TGTGCCTGGAGTGTAAGGGGGGAAAAACTGTTTTTT. It codes for CAWSVRGEKLFF. The chain uses TRBV30 and TRBJ1-4, with D tentatively TRBD1 (6 bases). V shed 0 bases and J shed 8 bases, with 7 bases lying between them. The CDR3 is 12 amino acids. Germline CDR1 and CDR2: GTSNPN and SVGIG (reference sequence).

This clone was found once. CDR3 nucleotides: TGTGCCAGCAGCTTAACAAAGGGACAGGGATCCACAGATACGCAGTATTTT. Translated, it gives CASSLTKGQGSTDTQYF. V is TRBV7-6 and J is TRBJ2-3; TRBD1 matches 9 bases. Trimming took 2 bases from V and 2 from J; bases not matched to a gene: 8. The CDR3 runs to 17 residues. The germline gives CDR1 SGHVS, CDR2 FNYEAQ. Full variable domain (outside the CDR3, taken from reference TRBV7-6 and TRBJ2-3): GAGVSQSPRYKVTKRGQDVALRCDPISGHVSLYWYRQALGQGPEFLTYFNYEAQQDKSGLPNDRFSAERPEGSISTLTIQRTEQRDSAMYRCASSLTKGQGSTDTQYFGPGTRLTVL.

This chain joins TRBV5-1 and TRBJ1-1, with D unresolved. The germline V gene encodes CDR1 SGHRS and CDR2 YFSETQ. V lost 4 bases, J lost 1 base, and 17 bases lay in between. This CDR3 has 16 amino acids. The CDR3: CASSPMVSDGNTEAFF. The CDR3 bases are TGCGCCAGCAGCCCGATGGTCTCTGATGGGAACACTGAAGCTTTCTTT.

This chain uses TRBV7-2 with TRBJ1-2; 7 positions match TRBD1. The CDR3 spans 15 residues. Looked up from germline, CDR1 is SGHTA and CDR2 is FQGNSA. J gave up 3 bases and V 0 bases, and 4 bases lay outside the gene matches. Here the CDR3 reads CASSLARGQHYGYTF. DNA for the CDR3: TGTGCCAGCAGCTTAGCGAGGGGACAGCACTATGGCTACACCTTC.

The chain has TRBV9 and TRBJ2-2; 13 bases align to TRBD2. The germline gives CDR1 SGDLS, CDR2 YYNGEE. Trimming took 4 bases from V and 6 from J; bases not matched to a gene: 6. The CDR3 is made up of 16 amino acids. Here the CDR3 reads CASSPRTSGGSGELFF. The CDR3 nucleotides are TGTGCCAGCAGCCCGAGGACTAGCGGGGGTTCCGGGGAGCTGTTTTTT. Complete variable domain (other parts from reference TRBV9 and TRBJ2-2): DSGVTQTPKHLITATGQRVTLRCSPRSGDLSVYWYQQSLDQGLQFLIQYYNGEERAKGNILERFSAQQFPDLHSELNLSSLELGDSALYFCASSPRTSGGSGELFFGEGSRLTVL.

The CDR3 DNA is TGCGCCAGCAGCGAGGGGAACTACGAGCAGTACTTC. Translating it yields CASSEGNYEQYF. The chain carries TRBV5-1 and TRBJ2-7; D possibly uses TRBD1 or TRBD2 (5 bases each). The CDR3 is 12 amino acids. From germline, CDR1 is SGHRS and CDR2 YFSETQ. With 4 bases removed from V and 3 bases from J, the gap between germline ends came to 8 bases.

In its sample, this clone was seen once. The chain joins TRBV4-2 to TRBJ1-6; D not resolved. The CDR3 extends over 17 amino acids. CDR1 LGHNA and CDR2 YNFKEQ come from the germline V gene. Between the trimmed V and J ends, which lost 1 base and 14 bases, there was a span of 24 bases. The CDR3 is CASSQGGGEIGLFSLHF. The CDR3 DNA reads as TGTGCCAGCAGCCAAGGAGGTGGGGAGATAGGGCTTTTTTCCCTCCACTTT.

The chain combines TRBV7-2 with TRBJ2-4, with D uncertain. This CDR3 spans 12 amino acids. Germline assignment: CDR1 SGHTA and CDR2 FQGNSA. V lost 5 bases and J lost 8, with 10 bases in between. CDR3 nucleotide sequence: TGTGCCAGCAGCCCGACCCGGGACATTCAGTACTTC. Amino acid sequence: CASSPTRDIQYF.

CDR3 nucleotide sequence: TGTGCCAGCAGCGTAGGAACGGGGTATAGCGGGAGTCGGTCGACGCAGTATTTT. Residues: CASSVGTGYSGSRSTQYF. The V call is TRBV9, the J call TRBJ2-3; 9 bases agree with TRBD2. CDR1 is SGDLS and CDR2 is YYNGEE in the germline V gene. The J segment lost 9 bases and the V segment lost 0 bases, leaving 17 bases of the junction unmatched. CDR3 length: 18 residues.

V and J are TRBV6-5 and TRBJ2-2; D ambiguous. The germline CDR1 and CDR2 sequences are MNHEY and SVGAGI. This CDR3 region has 14 residues. V was pared by 3 bases and J by 6 bases, with 11 bases between. CDR3 nucleotides: TGTGCCAGCAGTTATGGCCTAGACTCCGGGGAGCTGTTTTTT. This encodes CASSYGLDSGELFF.

This chain uses TRBV9 with TRBJ1-2; no clear D gene. V lost 4 bases to trimming and J lost 5 bases, with 27 bases between them. Germline loops: CDR1 SGDLS, CDR2 YYNGEE. This CDR3 has 18 amino acids. CDR3 residues: CASSTHQVGEVGSYGYTF. CDR3 sequence (DNA): TGTGCCAGCAGCACCCATCAGGTTGGGGAGGTTGGTTCATATGGCTACACCTTC.

The rearrangement links TRBV27 to TRBJ2-7; D uncertain. V lost 8 bases, J lost 6 bases, and 8 bases lay in between. The CDR3 sequence is 10 residues long. CDR1 is MNHEY, CDR2 SMNVEV, per germline (reference sequence). The CDR3 spells CASGLGEQYF. CDR3 DNA: TGTGCCAGCGGCTTGGGCGAGCAGTACTTC.